This entry is about one T cell receptor beta chain. Antigen: not known. The study ran its PCR with 60 Vbeta and 13 Jbeta primers. Clones were read by immunoSEQ multiplex PCR, and TCRdb kept only the in-frame ones, dropping some. The sample gives 65,000 to 100,000 clones, more than 60% of which show up once; around 2% is in the top ten. The sample is drawn from a study of cytomegalovirus exposure and HLA in healthy donors. General study results and limits: Accounts indicate the classifier identified cytomegalovirus status with strong specificity and sensitivity. Earlier results showed most TCR beta V segments being productive about 90% or about 30% of the time.

Healthy individuals who donated bone marrow served as the donors. Germline V gene sequence: CDR1 SGHTA, CDR2 FQGNSA. The CDR3 contains 16 residues. The V segment lost 4 bases and the J segment 6 bases; nucleotides outside the gene matches: 11. This receptor was taken from a man aged 35 to 55 in good health and CMV-seronegative. The chain has TRBV7-2 and TRBJ1-4; 7 bases are a match to TRBD1. The sample taken for sequencing was PBMCs. The CDR3 reads CASSSAGGGPYEKLFF. The CDR3 DNA sequence: TGTGCCAGCAGCTCCGCCGGAGGGGGCCCCTATGAAAAACTGTTTTTT.